A single sample gave rise to the 30 T cell receptor beta chains below, sequenced in a study of blood T cells in healthy people across ages. PCR was performed a second time for about 7 to 12 cycles using a sample-barcoded 5' primer and a J-beta primer mix. TCRdb reprocessed the 5' RACE reads with MiXCR, giving one entry per CDR3 protein. The data contain 750,000 to 950,000 distinct CDR3 sequences, approximately 32% of them singletons. The same data also contributed to another study, on T cells of mothers and their children.

Sequenced: blood. The receptors come from a woman aged 40 to 50 in good health.

This clonotype occurred many times. V is TRBV7-2 and J is TRBJ2-7; 7 bases are a match to TRBD2. The CDR3 runs 14 residues. V lost 1 base, J lost 3 bases, and 3 bases stayed unmatched. The germline gives CDR1 SGHTA, CDR2 FQGNSA. CDR3 DNA: TGTGCCAGCAGCTTAGGCGGGACTATCTACGAGCAGTACTTC. This gives the protein CASSLGGTIYEQYF.

As concerns this clonotype: A read error may account for a junction end that differs from germline. This chain uses TRBV5-1 with TRBJ2-7; D is tentatively TRBD1 or TRBD2 (5 bases each). CDR3 length: 14 residues. The germline gives CDR1 SGHRS, CDR2 YFSETQ. The CDR3 DNA follows: TGCGCCAGCAGCGTCGACAGTGGGACCTACGGGCAGTACTTC. Translated: CASSVDSGTYGQYF.

The V and J genes are TRBV12-3 or TRBV12-4 and TRBJ1-2; weak D call: TRBD1 (5 bases). The CDR3 sequence is 12 residues long. Trimming pared 4 bases from V and 8 bases from J, leaving 11 bases between. The chain's CDR3 is CASSSRGIGYTF. The CDR3 nucleotides read TGTGCCAGCAGTTCTAGGGGCATCGGCTACACCTTC.

This clonotype was detected only once. V usage is TRBV20-1 and J usage is TRBJ2-7, with 7 bases matching TRBD1. Losses at the gene ends were 4 bases for V and 1 base for J; bases not matched to a gene: 7. This CDR3 has 14 amino acids. Per the germline V gene, CDR1 is DFQATT and CDR2 is SNEGSKA (reference sequence). The DNA of the CDR3 is TGCAGTGCTACCTCGGGACAGATTTCCTACGAGCAGTACTTC. Translated, it gives CSATSGQISYEQYF.

Concerning this clonotype itself: A much larger clone differs from this one at a single base, so this may be a read error. The V gene is TRBV6-6, the J gene TRBJ2-4; 7 bases match TRBD2. V shed 5 bases, J shed 15 bases, and the junction held 19 bases outside the gene matches. Germline V CDR1 and CDR2: MNHNY, SVGAGI (reference sequence). The CDR3 covers 15 residues. Here the CDR3 reads CASSQPRGEGYERYF. CDR3 DNA: TGTGCCAGCAGTCAACCCCGAGGGGAGGGCTACGAGCGGTACTTC.

This rearrangement joins TRBV14 to TRBJ1-1; 10 bases are shared with TRBD1. Trimming cost V 5 bases and J 1 base; bases outside gene matches: 7. Germline CDR1 SGHDN, CDR2 FVKESK. There are 16 residues in the CDR3. CDR3 in amino acids: CASSSGTGVENTEAFF. In nucleotides, the CDR3 is TGTGCCAGCAGCTCCGGGACAGGGGTGGAGAACACTGAAGCTTTCTTT. The entire variable domain, with the rest obtained from reference TRBV14 and TRBJ1-1, is as follows: EAGVTQFPSHSVIEKGQTVTLRCDPISGHDNLYWYRRVMGKEIKFLLHFVKESKQDESGMPNNRFLAERTGGTYSTLKVQPAELEDSGVYFCASSSGTGVENTEAFFGQGTRLTVV.

V usage is TRBV10-3 and J usage is TRBJ2-1; 8 bases fit TRBD1. Trimming removed 6 bases from V and 7 bases from J; junction bases left unmatched: 14. Germline-derived CDR1 and CDR2 are ENHRY and SYGVKD. CDR3 size: 16 residues. CDR3 nucleotide sequence: TGTGCCATCAGGACCCATGGCGGGACAGGAGTTAATGAGCAGTTCTTC. This sequence encodes CAIRTHGGTGVNEQFF.

V is TRBV29-1 and J is TRBJ1-2; D might be TRBD1 (6 bases). The V gene's germline CDR1 is SQVTM and CDR2 ANQGSEA. V was pared by 7 bases and J by 4 bases, with 10 bases between. The CDR3 sequence is 11 residues long. As DNA, the CDR3 is TGCAGCGATACAGGGCTCTATGGCTACACCTTC. This sequence encodes CSDTGLYGYTF.

This rearrangement joins TRBV27 to TRBJ2-1; TRBD1 might be the D (6 bases). Germline V CDR1 and CDR2: MNHEY, SMNVEV (reference sequence). CDR3 length equals 15 residues. Trimming stripped 8 bases from V and 0 bases from J, with 14 bases between. CDR3 protein: CASRSQDSSYNEQFF. The CDR3 DNA is TGTGCCAGCCGGTCGCAGGACAGCTCCTACAATGAGCAGTTCTTC.

This clonotype was seen ten or more times. V gene TRBV12-3 or TRBV12-4 combines with J gene TRBJ1-2, with a tentative D call TRBD1 (5 bases). The CDR3 has 12 residues. Trimming removed 8 bases from V and 2 bases from J, with 9 bases in between. The CDR3 sequence is CASCGDNYGYTF. CDR3 nucleotides: TGTGCCAGCTGTGGGGACAACTATGGCTACACCTTC.

In regard to this clonotype: A much larger clone differs by one base, so this may be a read error. V and J are TRBV29-1 and TRBJ2-5; D may be TRBD1 (5 bases). The CDR3 consists of 17 residues. Trimming stripped 5 bases from V and 5 bases from J, with 27 bases between. The germline V gene encodes CDR1 SQVTM and CDR2 ANQGSEA. The CDR3 region is CSVPPGRAHLGVETQYF. CDR3 DNA: TGCAGCGTTCCCCCGGGCAGGGCTCACCTCGGTGTGGAGACCCAGTACTTC.

This clonotype was observed many times. The chain uses TRBV2 and TRBJ2-5; D remains unclear. Trimming stripped 5 bases from V and 1 base from J, with 11 bases between. The CDR3 runs 14 residues. Germline V gene sequence: CDR1 SNHLY, CDR2 FYNNEI. The CDR3 loop reads CASSFHRTQETQYF. CDR3 bases: TGTGCCAGCAGTTTTCACCGGACCCAAGAGACCCAGTACTTC.

J is TRBJ2-4 and V is TRBV20-1; D is perhaps TRBD2 (6 bases). Germline V gene data show CDR1 as DFQATT and CDR2 as SNEGSKA (reference sequence). The V end was cut by 6 bases, the J end by 0 bases, with 15 bases between. This CDR3 contains 15 residues. The CDR3 DNA sequence: TGCAGTGCGTATGGGACTTACCTAGCCAAAAACATTCAGTACTTC. Translating it yields CSAYGTYLAKNIQYF.

At least ten counts were recorded for this clonotype. This chain connects TRBV5-1 to TRBJ2-6, with D unclear. Deletions cut 0 bases from V and 0 bases from J, with 7 bases between. The germline gives CDR1 SGHRS, CDR2 YFSETQ. The CDR3 runs to 16 residues. The CDR3 bases are TGCGCCAGCAGCTTGGGTACGGTCTCTGGGGCCAACGTCCTGACTTTC. It specifies CASSLGTVSGANVLTF.

The rearrangement links TRBV9 to TRBJ2-7; 7 nucleotides match TRBD2. Germline V lookup: CDR1 SGDLS, CDR2 YYNGEE. The CDR3 runs 14 residues. V dropped 0 bases and J dropped 3; count of bases not matched to a gene: 3. The CDR3 nucleotides read TGTGCCAGCAGCGTAGCGGGAGGTAACTACGAGCAGTACTTC. Its translation: CASSVAGGNYEQYF.

In its sample, this clonotype was seen many times. The V call is TRBV7-2, the J call TRBJ1-4; 9 nucleotides align to TRBD1. V lost 4 bases to trimming and J lost 3 bases; unmatched junction nucleotides: 6. From germline, CDR1 is SGHTA and CDR2 FQGNSA. This CDR3 contains 16 residues. CDR3: CASSSRDRVANEKLFF. The CDR3 coding sequence is TGTGCCAGCAGCTCCCGGGACAGGGTAGCTAATGAAAAACTGTTTTTT.

Concerning this clonotype: This sequence may be a read error, since a much larger clone differs from it by one base. The chain employs TRBV6-6 and TRBJ2-5, with 8 positions matching TRBD1. Per germline, CDR1 MNHNY and CDR2 SVGAGI (reference sequence). The CDR3 extends over 14 amino acids. With V trimmed by 2 bases and J by 11 bases, 10 bases remained unmatched. The CDR3 region is CASSYGAGGNGQYF. In DNA form, the CDR3 reads TGTGCCAGCAGTTACGGGGCAGGGGGCAACGGGCAGTACTTC.

The sample holds many counts of this clonotype. V and J are TRBV29-1 and TRBJ1-2; possible D gene TRBD1, 6 bases. V lost 0 bases, J lost 8 bases, and 10 bases lay in between. This CDR3 comprises 12 residues. Germline lookup yields CDR1 SQVTM and CDR2 ANQGSEA. DNA of the CDR3: TGCAGCGTTGAAGATCGGGGGGCAGGCTACACCTTC. It is translated as CSVEDRGAGYTF.

Comments on this clonotype: At one of its ends the junction is not consistent with the germline gene, which may arise from a read error. The chain couples TRBV4-1 to TRBJ2-3; 10 positions match TRBD2. CDR1 and CDR2 (germline): MGHRA, YSYEKL. This CDR3 is built from 18 residues. CDR3 nucleotide sequence: TGCGCCAGCGGCCAAGGGGTGGGGGTAGCGGGGGGTTCAGATACGCAGTATTTT. Translation gives CASGQGVGVAGGSDTQYF.

The V gene is TRBV4-1, the J gene TRBJ2-1; D perhaps matches TRBD2 (6 bases). Germline V gene data show CDR1 as MGHRA and CDR2 as YSYEKL. V lost 0 bases and J lost 2, with 11 bases in between. The CDR3 sequence is 16 residues long. The CDR3 spells CASSQEYQRAYNEQFF. The CDR3, as DNA: TGCGCCAGCAGCCAAGAGTACCAGCGGGCCTACAATGAGCAGTTCTTC.

Many counts were recorded for this clonotype. The chain is built from TRBV6-5 and TRBJ2-7, with TRBD1 matching 8 bases. The trim removed 2 bases at V and 2 bases at J, leaving 2 bases unmatched. The CDR3 consists of 14 residues. Germline-derived CDR1 and CDR2 are MNHEY and SVGAGI. This chain's CDR3 is CASSYLDRAYEQYF. In nucleotides, the CDR3 is TGTGCCAGCAGTTACCTGGACAGGGCCTACGAGCAGTACTTC.

This clonotype was detected only a few times. This sequence joins TRBV20-1 and TRBJ2-2; 9 nucleotides line up with TRBD1. Germline-derived CDR1 and CDR2 are DFQATT and SNEGSKA (reference sequence). V was clipped by 6 bases and J by 3 bases; unmatched bases: 5. The CDR3 is 14 amino acids. CDR3 residues: CSAKDRGHTGELFF. The CDR3 DNA is TGCAGTGCGAAGGACAGGGGTCACACCGGGGAGCTGTTTTTT.

The V call is TRBV6-6, the J call TRBJ2-5; D uncertain. The J call could be wrong; TRBJ2-7 is a better fit for the DNA end. The CDR3 extends over 13 amino acids. CDR1 and CDR2 (germline): MNHNY, SVGAGI (reference sequence). Written as DNA, the CDR3 is TGTGCCAGCAGTTCCCGAGTCTCGGGCGAGCAGTACTTC. This translates into CASSSRVSGEQYF.

This clonotype was observed many times. The chain joins TRBV7-2 to TRBJ2-1; D is unclear. CDR1 is SGHTA, CDR2 FQGNSA, per germline. V was shortened by 4 bases and J by 6 bases, with 7 bases between the two germline ends. The CDR3 is 12 amino acids. The CDR3 nucleotides are TGTGCCAGCAGCTCCGTAGGCAATGAGCAGTTCTTC. Translating it yields CASSSVGNEQFF. Combining the CDR3 with reference TRBV7-2 and TRBJ2-1 gives the whole variable domain GAGVSQSPSNKVTEKGKDVELRCDPISGHTALYWYRQSLGQGLEFLIYFQGNSAPDKSGLPSDRFSAERTGGSVSTLTIQRTQQEDSAVYLCASSSVGNEQFFGPGTRLTVL.

This chain joins TRBV20-1 and TRBJ1-5, with 8 bases matching TRBD1. The CDR3 sequence is 14 residues long. Trimming at V came to 6 bases and at J to 7 bases, leaving 11 bases not matched to a gene. Germline loops: CDR1 DFQATT, CDR2 SNEGSKA (reference sequence). The CDR3 reads CSAADRGPEQPQHF. As DNA, the CDR3 is TGCAGTGCGGCTGACAGGGGCCCAGAGCAGCCCCAGCATTTT.

This clonotype has ten or more counts. This chain links TRBV24-1 with TRBJ2-7; D gene ambiguous. In germline, CDR1 is KGHDR, CDR2 SFDVKD. V dropped 3 bases and J dropped 2 bases, with 7 bases sitting between them. The CDR3 consists of 13 residues. For the CDR3, the DNA is TGTGCCACCAGTGATGACAAGACCTACGAGCAGTACTTC. Translation gives CATSDDKTYEQYF.

This clonotype was recorded a few times. V and J are TRBV10-3 and TRBJ2-3; TRBD2 matches at 10 bases. Germline V gene lookup returns CDR1 ENHRY and CDR2 SYGVKD. The CDR3 runs to 17 residues. The trim removed 2 bases at V and 2 bases at J, leaving 7 bases unmatched. The CDR3 nucleotides are TGTGCCATCAGTGAGGGTCGAGCGGGGGGGTTCACAGATACGCAGTATTTT. Translated: CAISEGRAGGFTDTQYF.

The table lists this clonotype with a few counts. The genes are TRBV12-3 or TRBV12-4 and TRBJ2-2, with 10 bases identical to TRBD2. Trimming cost V 6 bases and J 3 bases; bases outside gene matches: 7. This CDR3 has 16 amino acids. CDR3 nucleotide sequence: TGTGCCAGCAGAATCAGCGGGGGGGCCTACACCGGGGAGCTGTTTTTT. Its protein product is CASRISGGAYTGELFF.

The chain employs TRBV20-1 and TRBJ2-1, with D maybe TRBD2 (6 bases). The V gene lost 1 base and the J gene lost 6 bases, with 22 bases spanning the gap. This CDR3 comprises 17 residues. The germline gives CDR1 DFQATT, CDR2 SNEGSKA (reference sequence). In DNA form, the CDR3 reads TGCAGTGCTAGAGGGTTTGGCGGGGAGACTACCTTCAATGAGCAGTTCTTC. Translation gives CSARGFGGETTFNEQFF.

This clonotype was picked up a small number of times. The chain has TRBV2 and TRBJ2-6; no firm D call. This CDR3 spans 15 amino acids. V shed 3 bases and J shed 2 bases, with 8 bases lying between them. Per germline, CDR1 SNHLY and CDR2 FYNNEI. Here the CDR3 DNA reads TGTGCCAGCAGTGAGACCTCGCCTGGGGCCAACGTCCTGACTTTC. This encodes CASSETSPGANVLTF.